The 21 T cell receptor beta chains below come from one sample, sequenced in a study of response to subunit inactivated influenza vaccine. TCRdb reprocessed the RT-PCR reads with MiXCR, giving one entry per CDR3 protein. The top ten hold around 11% of the sample, which has roughly 150,000 distinct CDR3 sequences, under 13% seen once. Sequencing was performed on non-naive T cells sorted from PBMCs, taken roughly 47 days after vaccination. The source of these receptors is a man aged 50 to 59 who received an inactivated influenza vaccine.

This clonotype appeared a few times. This chain uses TRBV7-2 with TRBJ1-6; TRBD1 agrees at 7 bases. Germline V gene sequence: CDR1 SGHTA, CDR2 FQGNSA. V trimming: 6 bases; J trimming: 2 bases; junction bases outside the gene matches: 4. This CDR3 spans 15 amino acids. This chain's CDR3 is CASSYDRAYNSPLHF. The CDR3 DNA reads TGTGCCAGCAGTTACGACAGGGCCTATAATTCACCCCTCCACTTT.

Many counts were recorded for this clonotype. V gene TRBV6-2 or TRBV6-3 combines with J gene TRBJ1-5, with 8 positions matching TRBD1. Germline-derived CDR1 and CDR2 are MNHEY and SVGEGT. This CDR3 region has 17 residues. V was clipped by 6 bases and J by 1 base; unmatched bases: 11. DNA of the CDR3: TGTGCCAGCAGCCCACCGACAGGGGAGGGAAGCAATCAGCCCCAGCATTTT. Amino acid sequence: CASSPPTGEGSNQPQHF.

The CDR3 protein is CASSNLAGWADTQYF. CDR3 coding DNA: TGTGCCAGCAGCAACCTAGCGGGATGGGCAGATACGCAGTATTTT. This chain connects TRBV21-1 to TRBJ2-3; the D segment call TRBD2 is taken from the table without a DNA check. TRBV21-1 is recorded as a pseudogene. CDR3 length: 15 amino acids.

This clonotype was detected only a few times. This chain connects TRBV13 to TRBJ2-7; no reliable D call. This CDR3 is 13 amino acids long. Germline V CDR1 and CDR2: PRHDT, FYEKMQ (reference sequence). The V end lost 3 bases, the J end lost 0 bases, and 6 bases lay between the germline ends. The CDR3 region is CASSFFGSYEQYF. Written as DNA, the CDR3 is TGTGCCAGCAGCTTCTTCGGCTCCTACGAGCAGTACTTC.

The V gene is TRBV18, the J gene TRBJ1-2; D may be TRBD1 (5 bases). CDR1 and CDR2 (germline): KGHSH, LQKENI. The CDR3 runs to 15 residues. Trimming removed 3 bases at V and 5 bases at J, with 16 bases between. CDR3 sequence (DNA): TGTGCCAGCTCACCTAACGGGGGGACTCGGTATGGCTACACCTTC. Residues: CASSPNGGTRYGYTF.

This clonotype occurred many times. The V gene is TRBV11-1, the J gene TRBJ1-2; perhaps TRBD1 as D (5 bases). Germline CDR1 reads SGHAT; CDR2 reads FQDESV (reference sequence). CDR3 size: 13 residues. V was clipped by 5 bases and J by 3 bases, with 10 bases between them. DNA of the CDR3: TGTGCCAGCAGCCCGACAGCAGACTATGGCTACACCTTC. Protein: CASSPTADYGYTF.

This clonotype has a single count. The CDR3 reads CASKGGATTDTQYF. CDR3 bases: TGTGCCAGCAAAGGGGGGGCTACTACAGATACGCAGTATTTT. The gene calls are TRBV4-2 and TRBJ2-3; maybe TRBD2 (7 bases). Germline loops: CDR1 LGHNA, CDR2 YNFKEQ. Trimming stripped 7 bases from V and 3 bases from J, with 14 bases between. The CDR3 extends over 14 amino acids.

At least ten counts were recorded for this clonotype. V usage is TRBV7-2 and J usage is TRBJ2-7; possible D gene TRBD2, 5 bases. CDR1 is SGHTA and CDR2 is FQGNSA in the germline V gene. V lost 2 bases to trimming and J lost 0 bases, with 8 bases between them. The CDR3 sequence is 14 residues long. The CDR3 region is CASSLRRDSYEQYF. The DNA of the CDR3 is TGTGCCAGCAGCTTAAGACGGGACTCCTACGAGCAGTACTTC.

The chain is built from TRBV20-1 and TRBJ2-1, with D perhaps TRBD1 (6 bases). CDR1 and CDR2 from the germline V gene are DFQATT and SNEGSKA (reference sequence). The V and J ends lost 6 bases and 2 bases respectively, with 17 bases between them. CDR3 length: 15 residues. CDR3 region: CSANHPEGAYNEQFF. The CDR3 DNA follows: TGCAGTGCGAACCACCCTGAGGGGGCCTACAATGAGCAGTTCTTC.

This clonotype has ten or more counts. The chain links TRBV11-2 to TRBJ2-4; 7 bases are a match to TRBD2. The trim removed 4 bases at V and 4 bases at J, leaving 4 bases unmatched. The length of the CDR3 is 14 residues. The germline V gene encodes CDR1 SGHAT and CDR2 FQNNGV. The CDR3 sequence: CASSSWRGKNIQYF. The DNA of the CDR3 is TGTGCCAGCAGCTCTTGGCGGGGGAAAAACATTCAGTACTTC.

This clonotype came up many times. The rearrangement uses TRBV7-8 and TRBJ1-6; 8 bases are a match to TRBD1. Trimming took 5 bases from V and 3 from J; bases not matched to a gene: 6. Per the germline V gene, CDR1 is SGHVS and CDR2 is FQNEAQ. The CDR3 runs to 16 residues. The CDR3 spells CASSDRTGLYNSPLHF. CDR3 DNA sequence: TGTGCCAGCAGCGACCGGACAGGGCTCTATAATTCACCCCTCCACTTT.

The chain carries TRBV30 and TRBJ2-2; D perhaps matches TRBD2 (6 bases). This CDR3 contains 14 residues. The germline V gene encodes CDR1 GTSNPN and CDR2 SVGIG (reference sequence). Trimming took 4 bases from V and 3 from J, leaving 12 bases between them. This CDR3 is CAWIGLAYTGELFF. The DNA for the CDR3 is TGTGCCTGGATCGGTCTAGCGTACACCGGGGAGCTGTTTTTT.

The chain has TRBV20-1 and TRBJ1-2; TRBD1 is a possible D gene (5 bases). This CDR3 comprises 12 residues. Per germline, CDR1 DFQATT and CDR2 SNEGSKA (reference sequence). V gave up 6 bases and J gave up 4 bases, with 12 bases separating them. CDR3 residues: CSAEGSAYGYTF. DNA for the CDR3: TGCAGTGCAGAGGGGAGTGCCTATGGCTACACCTTC.

At least ten counts were recorded for this clonotype. CDR3 DNA: TGCAGCGTTGAAGGGTTAGCAGGCGGCACAGATACGCAGTATTTT. Protein: CSVEGLAGGTDTQYF. The chain recombines TRBV29-1 with TRBJ2-3, with D unresolved. This CDR3 region has 15 residues. The V end was cut by 1 base, the J end by 1 base, with 12 bases between. From germline, CDR1 is SQVTM and CDR2 ANQGSEA.

At least ten counts were recorded for this clonotype. The rearrangement joins TRBV29-1 to TRBJ2-3, with TRBD1 matching over 9 bases. The ends lost 6 bases at V and 4 bases at J; junction bases unmatched: 8. CDR3 length: 14 amino acids. Per the germline V gene, CDR1 is SQVTM and CDR2 is ANQGSEA. The CDR3 region is CSVAGTGRSDTQYF. CDR3 sequence (DNA): TGCAGCGTGGCCGGGACAGGGAGGTCAGATACGCAGTATTTT.

This clonotype has a count of ten or more. This chain connects TRBV20-1 to TRBJ2-7; D is unclear. Germline V CDR1 and CDR2: DFQATT, SNEGSKA (reference sequence). V was trimmed by 0 bases and J by 2 bases, leaving 14 bases between them. The CDR3 covers 15 residues. CDR3 region: CSARDPRPQAYEQYF. The CDR3 DNA reads as TGCAGTGCTAGAGATCCAAGGCCCCAGGCCTACGAGCAGTACTTC.

Notes on this clonotype: This clone may be a read error of a much larger clone one base away. The CDR3 bases are TGTGCCAGCACCCATGCCGGCAATCAGCCCCAGCATTTT. Its protein is CASTHAGNQPQHF. V and J are TRBV28 and TRBJ1-5; unclear D gene. CDR1 and CDR2 from the germline V gene are MDHEN and SYDVKM. The CDR3 is 13 residues long. Deletions cut 7 bases from V and 2 bases from J, with 9 bases between.

This clonotype was seen only a few times. The genes are TRBV11-3 and TRBJ1-2; 8 positions match TRBD1. Trimming cost V 0 bases and J 2 bases; bases outside gene matches: 2. From germline, CDR1 is SGHNT and CDR2 YENEEA. The CDR3 sequence is 15 residues long. Here the CDR3 reads CASSLDRDRNYGYTF. CDR3 DNA sequence: TGTGCCAGCAGCTTAGATCGGGACAGGAACTATGGCTACACCTTC.

The gene calls are TRBV4-3 and TRBJ2-3, with D hard to call. CDR3 length: 14 amino acids. CDR1 LGHNA and CDR2 YSLEER come from the germline V gene. Trimming removed 1 base from V and 5 bases from J, with 10 bases in between. The CDR3 nucleotides are TGCGCCAGCAGCCAAGGTCGATATGGAGATACGCAGTATTTT. Residues: CASSQGRYGDTQYF.

This clonotype was recorded at least ten times. This chain connects TRBV4-1 to TRBJ2-2; TRBD2 matches 7 bases. The CDR3 loop spans 16 amino acids. Germline V gene sequence: CDR1 MGHRA, CDR2 YSYEKL. Losses at the gene ends were 1 base for V and 5 bases for J; bases not matched to a gene: 7. The chain's CDR3 is CASSQVLRSGTGELFF. CDR3 nucleotide sequence: TGCGCCAGCAGCCAAGTCTTGCGTAGCGGGACCGGGGAGCTGTTTTTT.

This clonotype was picked up many times. The chain couples TRBV7-2 to TRBJ1-5, with TRBD1 matching 11 bases. Germline values: CDR1 SGHTA, CDR2 FQGNSA. V shed 5 bases and J 7 bases; nucleotides not matched to a gene: 7. This CDR3 region has 15 residues. The CDR3: CASSPDRGREQPQHF. In nucleotides, the CDR3 is TGTGCCAGCAGCCCGGACAGGGGGCGGGAGCAGCCCCAGCATTTT.